The rows below give T cell receptor beta chains drawn from one sample of a study of OX40 agonist ivuxolimab in advanced cancers. Sequencing was performed with immunoSEQ multiplex PCR; in TCRdb, only in-frame clones are kept and a portion is missing. This sample has 60,000 or so clones, with roughly 85% found just once. The sample in question was CD4+ or CD8+ T cells sorted from blood, obtained in a trial of the OX40 agonist ivuxolimab. The receptors shown here come from an adult with an advanced solid tumor such as melanoma, head and neck, liver or kidney cancer. Each CDR3 is given with its conserved first and last residue. Each record gives: V gene, CDR3 protein.

TRBV5-4 CASSPKGDRGTGELFF
TRBV20-1 CSASQNYEQYF
TRBV11-2 CASSLTGGVQPQHF
TRBV5-6 CASSRGGQANSYEQYF
TRBV5-5 CASTQTGSTGELFF
TRBV11-2 CASSLALADTQYF
TRBV10-3 CAISKGGEQYF
TRBV5-4 CASSRENQETQYF
TRBV4-2 CASSQERDSADTQYF
TRBV5-4 CASSLSGTAPYEQYF
TRBV10-2 CASRLGRATQGEQFF
TRBV19 CASSTSMGGDEKLFF
TRBV10-2 CASRGTSGPTREQYF
TRBV5-1 CASTDSAVGSSYEQYF
TRBV7-3 CASSERTGQNTGELFF
TRBV7-8 CASSSYLGGYGYTF
TRBV9 CASSETSGSSDTQYF
TRBV4-2 CASSPGGAAASNYGYTF
TRBV5-1 CASSLGLAGSTDTQYF
TRBV7-2 CASSSRGPSGNTIYF
TRBV4-2 CASSQVRTSGGTGELFF
TRBV28 CASSLADRGTGNTIYF
TRBV30 CAWSVMGNTIYF
TRBV2 CASSADREFTGELFF
TRBV5-1 CASSLSPGNTDTQYF
TRBV7-2 CASSLVGLSGNTIYF
TRBV28 CASSHTRLAGVSTDTQYF
TRBV19 CASSSPGAGANVLTF
TRBV6-5 CASGRGGNEQYF
TRBV18 CASSPDSNYGYTF
TRBV6-5 CASSRNGRGYYGYTF
TRBV11-2 CASRRTYRSRGQDEQYF
TRBV28 CASSSSGTGHGYTF
TRBV5-1 CASSYYSGKGRETQYF
TRBV7-3 CASSRGGLGTEAFF
TRBV29-1 CSVVVGPNQPQHF
TRBV6-1 CASTLDLGSGGYTF
TRBV5-4 CASSLIGQGSFAVGKLFF
TRBV20-1 CSARDVEQYF
TRBV5-1 CASKMTEQETQYF
TRBV5-1 CASSLDIGQNTGELFF